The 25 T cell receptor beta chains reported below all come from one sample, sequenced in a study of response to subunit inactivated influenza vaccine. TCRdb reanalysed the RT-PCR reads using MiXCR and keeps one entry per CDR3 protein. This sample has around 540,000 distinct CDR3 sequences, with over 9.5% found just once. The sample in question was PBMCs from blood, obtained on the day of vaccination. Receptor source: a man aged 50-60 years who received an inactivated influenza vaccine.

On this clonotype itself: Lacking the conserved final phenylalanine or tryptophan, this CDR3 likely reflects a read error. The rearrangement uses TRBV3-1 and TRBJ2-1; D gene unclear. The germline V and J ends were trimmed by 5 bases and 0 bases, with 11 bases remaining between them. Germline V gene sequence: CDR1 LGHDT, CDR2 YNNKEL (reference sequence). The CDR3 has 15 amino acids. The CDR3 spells CASSGRYISYNEQFV. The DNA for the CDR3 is TGTGCCAGCAGCGGGCGTTATATCTCCTACAATGAGCAGTTCGTC.

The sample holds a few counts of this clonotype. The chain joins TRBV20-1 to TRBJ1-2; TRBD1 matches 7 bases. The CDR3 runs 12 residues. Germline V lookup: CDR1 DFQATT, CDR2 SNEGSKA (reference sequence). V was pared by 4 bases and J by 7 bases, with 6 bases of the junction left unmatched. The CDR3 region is CSATQGVGGYTF. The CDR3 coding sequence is TGCAGTGCTACGCAGGGGGTGGGTGGCTACACCTTC.

The CDR3 sequence is CSAEVLGSLSLHF. CDR3 nucleotides: TGCAGCGCAGAAGTACTAGGGAGTTTATCCCTCCACTTT. The chain couples TRBV20-1 to TRBJ1-6; no firm D call. The length of the CDR3 is 13 residues. Per the germline V gene, CDR1 is DFQATT and CDR2 is SNEGSKA (reference sequence).

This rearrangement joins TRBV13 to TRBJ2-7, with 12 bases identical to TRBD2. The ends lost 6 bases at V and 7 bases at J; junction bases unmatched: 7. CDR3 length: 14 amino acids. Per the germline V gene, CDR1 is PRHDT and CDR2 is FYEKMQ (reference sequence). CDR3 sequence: CASRLAGGPKEQYF. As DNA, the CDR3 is TGTGCCAGCAGGCTAGCGGGAGGGCCGAAGGAGCAGTACTTC.

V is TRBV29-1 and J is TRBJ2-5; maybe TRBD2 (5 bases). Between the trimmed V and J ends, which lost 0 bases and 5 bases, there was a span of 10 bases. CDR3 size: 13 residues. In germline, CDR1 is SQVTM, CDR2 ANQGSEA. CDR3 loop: CSVEEGGTETQYF. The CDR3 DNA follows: TGCAGCGTTGAAGAAGGAGGCACGGAGACCCAGTACTTC.

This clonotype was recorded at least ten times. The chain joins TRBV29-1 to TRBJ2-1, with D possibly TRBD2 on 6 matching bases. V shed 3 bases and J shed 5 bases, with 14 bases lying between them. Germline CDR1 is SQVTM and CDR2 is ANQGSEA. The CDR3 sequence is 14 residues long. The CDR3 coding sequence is TGCAGCGTTGACCGGCTAGCGAGTAACAATGAGCAGTTCTTC. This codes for CSVDRLASNNEQFF.

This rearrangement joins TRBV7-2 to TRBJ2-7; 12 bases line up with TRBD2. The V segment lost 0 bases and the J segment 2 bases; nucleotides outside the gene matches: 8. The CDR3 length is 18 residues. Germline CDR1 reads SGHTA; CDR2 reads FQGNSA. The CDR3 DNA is TGTGCCAGCAGCTTAGCGGAGGCTAGCGGGAGGGCCGCCTACGAGCAGTACTTC. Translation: CASSLAEASGRAAYEQYF.

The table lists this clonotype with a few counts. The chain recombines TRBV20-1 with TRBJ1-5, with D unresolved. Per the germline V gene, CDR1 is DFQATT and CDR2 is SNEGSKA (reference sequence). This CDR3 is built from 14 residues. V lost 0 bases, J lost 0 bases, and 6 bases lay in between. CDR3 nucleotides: TGCAGTGCTAGAGATAGACGTAGCAATCAGCCCCAGCATTTT. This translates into CSARDRRSNQPQHF.

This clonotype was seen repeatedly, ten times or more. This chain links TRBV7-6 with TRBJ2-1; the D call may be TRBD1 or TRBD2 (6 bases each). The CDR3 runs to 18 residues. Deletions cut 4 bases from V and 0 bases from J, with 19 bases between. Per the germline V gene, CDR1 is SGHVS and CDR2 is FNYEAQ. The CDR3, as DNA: TGTGCCAGCAGCTCGCCCCTTTGGGGGGCAAGCTCCTACAATGAGCAGTTCTTC. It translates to CASSSPLWGASSYNEQFF.

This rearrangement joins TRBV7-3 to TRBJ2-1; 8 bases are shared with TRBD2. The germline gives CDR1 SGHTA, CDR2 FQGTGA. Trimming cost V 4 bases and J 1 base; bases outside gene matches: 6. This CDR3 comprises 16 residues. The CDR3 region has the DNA TGTGCCAGCAGCTCTCGAGCGGGGGCATCCTACAATGAGCAGTTCTTC. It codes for CASSSRAGASYNEQFF.

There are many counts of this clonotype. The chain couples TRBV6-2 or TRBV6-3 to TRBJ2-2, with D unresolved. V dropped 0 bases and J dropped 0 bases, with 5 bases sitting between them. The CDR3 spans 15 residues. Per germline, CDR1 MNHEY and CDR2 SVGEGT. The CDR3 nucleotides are TGTGCCAGCAGTTACTCGCGTTCGAACACCGGGGAGCTGTTTTTT. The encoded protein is CASSYSRSNTGELFF.

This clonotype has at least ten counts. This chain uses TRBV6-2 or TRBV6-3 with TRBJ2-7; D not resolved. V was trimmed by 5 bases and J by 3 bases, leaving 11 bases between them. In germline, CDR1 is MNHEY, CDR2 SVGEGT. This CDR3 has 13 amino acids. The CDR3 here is CASSRALNYEQYF. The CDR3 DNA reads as TGTGCCAGCAGTCGGGCCCTAAACTACGAGCAGTACTTC.

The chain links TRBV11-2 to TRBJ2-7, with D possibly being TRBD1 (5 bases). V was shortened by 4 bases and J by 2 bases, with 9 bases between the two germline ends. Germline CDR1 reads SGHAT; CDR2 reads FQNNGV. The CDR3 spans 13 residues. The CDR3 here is CASSSLTAYEQYF. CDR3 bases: TGTGCCAGCAGCTCTCTGACAGCCTACGAGCAGTACTTC.

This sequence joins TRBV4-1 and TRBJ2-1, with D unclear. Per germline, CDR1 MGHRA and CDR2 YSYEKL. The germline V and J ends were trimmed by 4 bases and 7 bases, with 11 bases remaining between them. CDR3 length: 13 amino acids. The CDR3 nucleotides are TGCGCCAGCAGCCGCACACAGTTAAATGAGCAGTTCTTC. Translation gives CASSRTQLNEQFF.

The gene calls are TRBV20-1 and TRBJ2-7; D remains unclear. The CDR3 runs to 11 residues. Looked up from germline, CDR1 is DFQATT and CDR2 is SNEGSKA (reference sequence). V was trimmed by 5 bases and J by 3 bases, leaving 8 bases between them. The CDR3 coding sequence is TGCAGTGCTGGTCCTGGCTACGAGCAGTACTTC. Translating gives CSAGPGYEQYF.

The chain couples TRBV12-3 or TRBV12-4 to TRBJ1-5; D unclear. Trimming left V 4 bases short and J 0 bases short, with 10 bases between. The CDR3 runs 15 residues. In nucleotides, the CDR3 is TGTGCCAGCAGTTCAGGACTTCATAGCAATCAGCCCCAGCATTTT. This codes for CASSSGLHSNQPQHF.

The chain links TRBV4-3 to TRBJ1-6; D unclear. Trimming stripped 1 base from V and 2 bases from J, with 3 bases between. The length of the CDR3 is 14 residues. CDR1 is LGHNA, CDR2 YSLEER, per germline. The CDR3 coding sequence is TGCGCCAGCAGCCAAGTCCCCTATAATTCACCCCTCCACTTT. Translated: CASSQVPYNSPLHF.

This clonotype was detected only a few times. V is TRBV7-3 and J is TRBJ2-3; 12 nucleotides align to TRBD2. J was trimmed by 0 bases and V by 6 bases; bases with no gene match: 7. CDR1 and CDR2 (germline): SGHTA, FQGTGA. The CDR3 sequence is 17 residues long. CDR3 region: CASSTRTSGTSTDTQYF. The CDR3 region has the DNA TGTGCCAGCAGTACTCGGACTAGCGGGACTAGCACAGATACGCAGTATTTT.

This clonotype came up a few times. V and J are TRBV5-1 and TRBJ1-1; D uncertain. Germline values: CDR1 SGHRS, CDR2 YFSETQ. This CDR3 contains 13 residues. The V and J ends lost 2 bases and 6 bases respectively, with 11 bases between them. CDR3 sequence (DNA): TGCGCCAGCAGCTTATCAGAGGAGGCTGAAGCTTTCTTT. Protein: CASSLSEEAEAFF.

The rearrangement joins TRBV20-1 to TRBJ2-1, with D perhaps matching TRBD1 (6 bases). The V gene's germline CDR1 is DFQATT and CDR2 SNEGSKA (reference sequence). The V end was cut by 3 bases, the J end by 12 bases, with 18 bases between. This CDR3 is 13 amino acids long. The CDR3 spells CSARSPNRDGQFF. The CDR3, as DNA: TGCAGTGCTAGGAGTCCGAACAGGGACGGGCAGTTCTTC.

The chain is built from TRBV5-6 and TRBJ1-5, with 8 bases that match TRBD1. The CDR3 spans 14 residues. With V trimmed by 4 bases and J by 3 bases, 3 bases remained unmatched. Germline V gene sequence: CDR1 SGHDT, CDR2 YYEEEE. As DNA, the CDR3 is TGTGCCAGCAGCAAGGACAGGGCCAATCAGCCCCAGCATTTT. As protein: CASSKDRANQPQHF. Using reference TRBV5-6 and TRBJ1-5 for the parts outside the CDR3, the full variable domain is DAGVTQSPTHLIKTRGQQVTLRCSPKSGHDTVSWYQQALGQGPQFIFQYYEEEERQRGNFPDRFSGHQFPNYSSELNVNALLLGDSALYLCASSKDRANQPQHFGDGTRLSIL.

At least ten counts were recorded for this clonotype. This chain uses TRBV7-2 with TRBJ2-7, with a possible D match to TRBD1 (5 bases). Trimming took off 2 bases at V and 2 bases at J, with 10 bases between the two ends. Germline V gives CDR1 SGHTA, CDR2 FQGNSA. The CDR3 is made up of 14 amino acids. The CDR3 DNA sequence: TGTGCCAGCAGCTTATCACGGACAACCTACGAGCAGTACTTC. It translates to CASSLSRTTYEQYF.

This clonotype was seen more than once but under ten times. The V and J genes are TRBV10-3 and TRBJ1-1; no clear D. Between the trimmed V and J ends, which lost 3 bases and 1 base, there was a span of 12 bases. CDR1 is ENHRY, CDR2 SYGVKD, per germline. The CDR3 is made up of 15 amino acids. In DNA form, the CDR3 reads TGTGCCATCAGTGACATTGTCCTGGGGAACACTGAAGCTTTCTTT. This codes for CAISDIVLGNTEAFF.

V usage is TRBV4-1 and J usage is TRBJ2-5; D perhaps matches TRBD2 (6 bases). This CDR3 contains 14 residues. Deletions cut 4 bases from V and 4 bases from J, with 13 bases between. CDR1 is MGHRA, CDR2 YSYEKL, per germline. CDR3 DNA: TGCGCCAGCAGCCTTGCGACTAGTCGAGAGACCCAGTACTTC. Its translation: CASSLATSRETQYF.

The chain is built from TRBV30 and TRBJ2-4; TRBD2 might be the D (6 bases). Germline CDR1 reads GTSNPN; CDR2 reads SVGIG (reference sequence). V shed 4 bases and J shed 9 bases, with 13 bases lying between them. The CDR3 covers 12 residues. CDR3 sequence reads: CAWTAGPGIQYF. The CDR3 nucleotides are TGTGCCTGGACTGCGGGGCCGGGCATTCAGTACTTC. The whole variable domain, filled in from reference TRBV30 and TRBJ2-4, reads SQTIHQWPATLVQPVGSPLSLECTVEGTSNPNLYWYRQAAGRGLQLLFYSVGIGQISSEVPQNLSASRPQDRQFILSSKKLLLSDSGFYLCAWTAGPGIQYFGAGTRLSVL.